Listed here are 28 T cell receptor beta chains from one sample, sequenced in a study of a mutant IDH1 vaccine in newly diagnosed glioma. Method: immunoSEQ multiplex PCR; TCRdb's copy keeps in-frame clones and lacks some. The table shows 55,000 to 70,000 clones, with about 91% occurring only once. No antigen has been assigned to these receptors. This sample's time point: week 11, during vaccination. In every dose of vaccine, 300 ug of mutant IDH1 20-mer peptide was given alongside topical imiquimod. The sequenced sample was PBMCs, obtained from a glioma patient whose treatment included an IDH1 peptide vaccine. Receptors originate from a man aged 35 to 55 with glioma.

This chain uses TRBV25-1 with TRBJ2-1; a weak D match, TRBD2 (5 bases). Germline V gene data show CDR1 as MGHDK and CDR2 as SYGVNS. Trimming cost V 3 bases and J 0 bases, with 12 bases left between them. CDR3 length: 16 amino acids. The CDR3 nucleotides are TGTGCCAGCAGTGATTTTGCGGGTGACTCCTACAATGAGCAGTTCTTC. Its translation is CASSDFAGDSYNEQFF.

The V call is TRBV30, the J call TRBJ1-2, with D uncertain. Germline lookup yields CDR1 GTSNPN and CDR2 SVGIG (reference sequence). The CDR3 covers 11 residues. The CDR3 coding sequence is TGTGCTGCCTATGATAACTATGGCTACACCTTC. It translates to CAAYDNYGYTF.

This chain uses TRBV10-2 with TRBJ1-2; tentatively, D is TRBD1 (5 bases). The CDR3 length is 14 residues. Looked up from germline, CDR1 is WSHSY and CDR2 is SAAADI. Trimming removed 6 bases from V and 4 bases from J, with 15 bases in between. The CDR3 protein is CASSPSRDSYGYTF. The CDR3 DNA reads as TGCGCCAGCAGCCCTTCCCGAGACAGCTATGGCTACACCTTC.

The rearrangement joins TRBV30 to TRBJ1-4, with TRBD1 matching 7 bases. The CDR3 contains 11 residues. Germline V lookup: CDR1 GTSNPN, CDR2 SVGIG (reference sequence). V was pared by 5 bases and J by 13 bases, with 7 bases of the junction left unmatched. The CDR3 bases are TGTGCCTGGGGACAGGCGGGAAGACTGTTTTTT. Protein product: CAWGQAGRLFF. The full variable domain, in which reference TRBV30 and TRBJ1-4 provide the parts outside the CDR3, is SQTIHQWPATLVQPVGSPLSLECTVEGTSNPNLYWYRQAAGRGLQLLFYSVGIGQISSEVPQNLSASRPQDRQFILSSKKLLLSDSGFYLCAWGQAGRLFFGSGTQLSVL.

V is TRBV19 and J is TRBJ1-2; 9 bases agree with TRBD1. Germline V gene sequence: CDR1 LNHDA, CDR2 SQIVND (reference sequence). This CDR3 has 15 residues. J gave up 8 bases and V 3 bases, and 10 bases lay outside the gene matches. In DNA, the CDR3 is TGTGCCAGTAGTATCGTCCTCCGGGACAGGGACGGCTACACCTTC. This gives the protein CASSIVLRDRDGYTF. Filled out from reference TRBV19 and TRBJ1-2, the complete variable domain reads DGGITQSPKYLFRKEGQNVTLSCEQNLNHDAMYWYRQDPGQGLRLIYYSQIVNDFQKGDIAEGYSVSREKKESFPLTVTSAQKNPTAFYLCASSIVLRDRDGYTFGSGTRLTVV.

This clone was counted once. The J gene is TRBJ1-3, the V gene TRBV25-1; D possibly corresponds to TRBD1 (6 bases). V shed 7 bases and J shed 2 bases, with 15 bases lying between them. The CDR3 length is 15 residues. Per germline, CDR1 MGHDK and CDR2 SYGVNS. CDR3 sequence (DNA): TGTGCCAGCATTCAAACAGGGTCAGCTGGAAACACCATATATTTT. This encodes CASIQTGSAGNTIYF.

The V gene is TRBV7-6, the J gene TRBJ2-1, with TRBD1 matching 11 bases. The junction had 10 bases not matched to a gene; V was cut back by 5 bases and J by 10 bases. Germline values: CDR1 SGHVS, CDR2 FNYEAQ. This CDR3 has 15 amino acids. The CDR3 loop reads CASSRGQGALREQFF. CDR3 in DNA: TGTGCCAGCAGCAGAGGACAGGGGGCCCTGAGAGAGCAGTTCTTC.

The genes are TRBV9 and TRBJ1-1, with D perhaps matching TRBD1 (6 bases). Germline CDR1 reads SGDLS; CDR2 reads YYNGEE. Trimming stripped 5 bases from V and 6 bases from J, with 20 bases between. The CDR3 has 15 amino acids. The CDR3 reads CASSERAGAGSEAFF. CDR3 DNA: TGTGCCAGCAGTGAAAGGGCGGGGGCTGGCTCTGAAGCTTTCTTT.

The V call is TRBV29-1, the J call TRBJ2-7; a possible D gene is TRBD2 (6 bases). The CDR3 covers 12 residues. CDR1 and CDR2 from the germline V gene are SQVTM and ANQGSEA. Trimming shortened V by 7 bases and J by 1 base, and 11 bases separated the two germline ends. The CDR3: CSGGERSYEQYF. CDR3 sequence (DNA): TGCAGCGGGGGGGAGCGATCCTACGAGCAGTACTTC.

The gene calls are TRBV7-2 and TRBJ2-7; D might be TRBD2 (5 bases). V was pared by 3 bases and J by 4 bases, with 7 bases between. Germline V gene data show CDR1 as SGHTA and CDR2 as FQGNSA. The CDR3 is 12 residues long. CDR3 sequence reads: CASSFSAYEQYF. The DNA of the CDR3 is TGTGCCAGCAGCTTTAGCGCTTACGAGCAGTACTTC.

CDR3 nucleotide sequence: TGCGCCAGCAGCCCCCGGACTAGCGGGGGCACACTAACCACAGATACGCAGTATTTT. Amino acids: CASSPRTSGGTLTTDTQYF. The rearrangement links TRBV4-1 to TRBJ2-3; 13 bases are a match to TRBD2. The V and J ends lost 4 bases and 2 bases, in that order; junction bases with no gene match: 12. This CDR3 is 19 amino acids long. Germline V gene lookup returns CDR1 MGHRA and CDR2 YSYEKL.

This chain links TRBV19 with TRBJ1-5; weak D call: TRBD1 (5 bases). V lost 6 bases and J lost 3, with 15 bases in between. Per the germline V gene, CDR1 is LNHDA and CDR2 is SQIVND (reference sequence). This CDR3 region has 15 residues. CDR3 sequence: CASREPGRINQPQHF. The CDR3 DNA reads TGTGCCAGTAGGGAACCGGGACGGATCAATCAGCCCCAGCATTTT.

This chain's CDR3 is CASSAGTGPYNEQFF. Here the CDR3 DNA reads TGCGCCAGCAGTGCTGGGACAGGACCCTACAATGAGCAGTTCTTC. V and J are TRBV10-1 and TRBJ2-1, with 8 bases that match TRBD1. The J segment lost 2 bases and the V segment lost 4 bases, leaving 4 bases of the junction unmatched. Germline V gives CDR1 WNHNN, CDR2 SYGVQD (reference sequence). The CDR3 sequence is 15 residues long.

This chain joins TRBV2 and TRBJ2-7; unclear D gene. The CDR3 runs to 14 residues. Germline assignment: CDR1 SNHLY and CDR2 FYNNEI. The V end was cut by 4 bases, the J end by 0 bases, with 10 bases between. CDR3 DNA: TGTGCCAGCAGTGTCCCTTGGGGCTCCTACGAGCAGTACTTC. This gives the protein CASSVPWGSYEQYF.

This chain joins TRBV29-1 and TRBJ1-2; 8 nucleotides line up with TRBD1. Germline CDR1 reads SQVTM; CDR2 reads ANQGSEA. The CDR3 loop spans 13 amino acids. Germline trimming cut 1 base from V and 5 bases from J; bases unmatched to any gene: 3. The CDR3 here is CSVEGTGRYGYTF. The DNA for the CDR3 is TGCAGCGTTGAAGGGACAGGGAGATATGGCTACACCTTC. The whole variable domain, filled in from reference TRBV29-1 and TRBJ1-2, reads SAVISQKPSRDICQRGTSLTIQCQVDSQVTMMFWYRQQPGQSLTLIATANQGSEATYESGFVIDKFPISRPNLTFSTLTVSNMSPEDSSIYLCSVEGTGRYGYTFGSGTRLTVV.

The chain carries TRBV28 and TRBJ2-7, with 10 bases aligning to TRBD1. Trimming cost V 5 bases and J 3 bases; bases outside gene matches: 7. From germline, CDR1 is MDHEN and CDR2 SYDVKM. CDR3 length equals 15 residues. CDR3 protein: CASSTLGTGVYEQYV. In DNA, the CDR3 is TGTGCCAGCAGTACGCTCGGGACAGGGGTCTACGAGCAGTACGTC.

CDR3 in DNA: TGTGCCAGTAGCCGCGACCGGAGCCAAGAGACCCAGTACTTC. Amino acids: CASSRDRSQETQYF. The chain combines TRBV19 with TRBJ2-5, with D unresolved. The length of the CDR3 is 14 residues. V was cut by 6 bases and J by 1 base, with 12 bases left in between. CDR1 and CDR2 from the germline V gene are LNHDA and SQIVND (reference sequence). The whole variable domain, remainder taken from reference TRBV19 and TRBJ2-5, is DGGITQSPKYLFRKEGQNVTLSCEQNLNHDAMYWYRQDPGQGLRLIYYSQIVNDFQKGDIAEGYSVSREKKESFPLTVTSAQKNPTAFYLCASSRDRSQETQYFGPGTRLLVL.

The V gene is TRBV7-8, the J gene TRBJ2-7; 10 nucleotides line up with TRBD1. The CDR3 is 16 residues long. Trimming removed 8 bases from V and 1 base from J; junction bases left unmatched: 11. Per the germline V gene, CDR1 is SGHVS and CDR2 is FQNEAQ. CDR3 amino acids: CASRQGARGGSYEQYF. The CDR3 DNA reads TGTGCCAGCCGACAGGGGGCGCGGGGAGGGTCCTACGAGCAGTACTTC.

This rearrangement joins TRBV19 to TRBJ2-5; 9 bases map to TRBD1. V lost 1 base, J lost 6 bases, and 3 bases stayed unmatched. The CDR3 extends over 14 amino acids. Per the germline V gene, CDR1 is LNHDA and CDR2 is SQIVND (reference sequence). The chain's CDR3 is CASSIGQGGKTQYF. CDR3 in DNA: TGTGCCAGTAGTATAGGACAGGGGGGAAAGACCCAGTACTTC.

The CDR3 nucleotides are TGTGCCATCAGTCAGGGGGGCAATGAGCAGTTCTTC. It encodes CAISQGGNEQFF. V and J are TRBV10-3 and TRBJ2-1, with a possible D match to TRBD1 (7 bases). The CDR3 loop spans 12 amino acids. V lost 5 bases, J lost 6 bases, and 8 bases lay in between. Germline V gene sequence: CDR1 ENHRY, CDR2 SYGVKD.

The V call is TRBV5-4, the J call TRBJ2-5; D is possibly TRBD1 (5 bases). V gave up 4 bases and J gave up 0 bases, with 13 bases separating them. CDR3 length: 15 amino acids. In germline, CDR1 is SGHNT, CDR2 YYREEE (reference sequence). CDR3 in DNA: TGTGCCAGCAGCCATGGAGACAGTTACCAAGAGACCCAGTACTTC. It yields the protein CASSHGDSYQETQYF.

V and J are TRBV6-1 and TRBJ2-7, with 9 bases lining up with TRBD2. V shed 9 bases, J shed 3 bases, and the junction held 6 bases outside the gene matches. This CDR3 has 13 amino acids. Germline lookup yields CDR1 MNHNS and CDR2 SASEGT. The CDR3 loop reads CASRLADRYEQYF. In DNA form, the CDR3 reads TGTGCCAGTCGACTAGCGGACCGCTACGAGCAGTACTTC.

This clone was picked up a small number of times. The chain recombines TRBV4-2 with TRBJ2-3; 7 nucleotides line up with TRBD1. The length of the CDR3 is 15 residues. CDR1 is LGHNA, CDR2 YNFKEQ, per germline. V shed 0 bases, J shed 4 bases, and the junction held 4 bases outside the gene matches. CDR3: CASSQERGGADTQYF. The CDR3 DNA follows: TGTGCCAGCAGCCAAGAGAGAGGGGGCGCAGATACGCAGTATTTT.

The chain carries TRBV19 and TRBJ1-5; TRBD1 matches 7 bases. Per germline, CDR1 LNHDA and CDR2 SQIVND (reference sequence). The CDR3 contains 16 residues. The V and J ends lost 5 bases and 2 bases, in that order; junction bases with no gene match: 9. In DNA, the CDR3 is TGTGCCAGTAGTTCAACAGGGGTCTTAGGCAATCAGCCCCAGCATTTT. Translated, it gives CASSSTGVLGNQPQHF.

This clone was observed a handful of times. V and J are TRBV30 and TRBJ1-1; tentatively, D is TRBD1 (6 bases). Per the germline V gene, CDR1 is GTSNPN and CDR2 is SVGIG (reference sequence). The CDR3 totals 13 residues. V was clipped by 4 bases and J by 1 base, with 10 bases between them. CDR3 amino acids: CAWTGQPNTEAFF. In DNA form, the CDR3 reads TGTGCCTGGACAGGACAGCCGAACACTGAAGCTTTCTTT.

The V call is TRBV11-2, the J call TRBJ1-1, with D possibly matching TRBD1 (5 bases). Trimming took off 0 bases at V and 1 base at J, with 12 bases between the two ends. Germline V gene lookup returns CDR1 SGHAT and CDR2 FQNNGV. The CDR3 extends over 16 amino acids. CDR3 coding DNA: TGTGCCAGCAGCTTAGAGGCGCCGGGGACGAACACTGAAGCTTTCTTT. This codes for CASSLEAPGTNTEAFF.

This chain joins TRBV4-1 and TRBJ2-6, with D unresolved. V was pared by 2 bases and J by 0 bases, with 11 bases between. CDR3 length: 17 amino acids. Germline CDR1 MGHRA, CDR2 YSYEKL. The CDR3: CASSQTRTGSGANVLTF. The CDR3 DNA sequence: TGCGCCAGCAGCCAAACTCGGACGGGCTCTGGGGCCAACGTCCTGACTTTC.

The chain carries TRBV27 and TRBJ1-2; D is unresolved. Germline CDR1 MNHEY, CDR2 SMNVEV (reference sequence). Trimming took off 1 base at V and 5 bases at J, with 5 bases between the two ends. This CDR3 comprises 12 residues. CDR3 DNA sequence: TGTGCCAGCAGTTTATTCGGATATGGCTACACCTTC. Protein sequence: CASSLFGYGYTF.